These 4 T cell receptor beta chains came from one sample sequenced in a study of regulatory T cells in long-lasting Graves disease. Combining iRepertoire HTBI primers with Arm-PCR of CDR3 regions, the authors built TCR beta libraries. Each CDR3 protein is one row after TCRdb ran MiXCR on the multiplex PCR reads. The sample has 450,000 to 600,000 distinct CDR3 sequences, 13% seen once. Time point meaning: newly diagnosed GD, antithyroid drugs for less than 3 months. From PBMCs, RNA was extracted and then used to make the TCR library. This sample also appeared in a second study, on T cells in Graves' hyperthyroidism and ophthalmopathy.

The sequencing here drew on peripheral blood mononuclear cells (PBMCs), taken at new diagnosis, from a patient treated with antithyroid drugs. The receptors derive from a man aged 25 to 45 with Graves disease.

The chain has TRBV3-1 and TRBJ2-7; 11 bases line up with TRBD2. The CDR3 is 16 amino acids. The germline CDR1 and CDR2 sequences are LGHDT and YNNKEL (reference sequence). Trimming cost V 0 bases and J 6 bases; bases outside gene matches: 7. CDR3 region: CASSQEIGLAGGEQYF. The CDR3 DNA follows: TGTGCCAGCAGCCAAGAAATAGGGCTAGCGGGAGGCGAGCAGTACTTC.

The sample holds many counts of this clonotype. The CDR3 DNA reads as TGTGCCAGCAGTTCGTACAGGGGGGAGGACACTGAAGCTTTCTTT. Amino acid sequence: CASSSYRGEDTEAFF. The rearrangement links TRBV27 to TRBJ1-1, with 8 nucleotides matching TRBD1. The CDR3 is 15 amino acids. The trim removed 4 bases at V and 3 bases at J, leaving 7 bases unmatched. Per the germline V gene, CDR1 is MNHEY and CDR2 is SMNVEV (reference sequence).

This clonotype was counted many times. The gene calls are TRBV18 and TRBJ1-2; D not resolved. V was cut by 8 bases and J by 5 bases, with 12 bases left in between. The length of the CDR3 is 12 residues. Germline loops: CDR1 KGHSH, CDR2 LQKENI. The CDR3 sequence is CASSPDPYGYTF. Written as DNA, the CDR3 is TGTGCCAGCAGCCCAGACCCTTATGGCTACACCTTC.

This rearrangement joins TRBV6-1 to TRBJ2-5, with D possibly matching TRBD2 (7 bases). CDR1 MNHNS and CDR2 SASEGT come from the germline V gene. The CDR3 runs to 15 residues. The V and J ends lost 5 bases and 5 bases respectively, with 18 bases between them. The CDR3: CASSPMGGLTETQYF. The CDR3, as DNA: TGTGCCAGCAGTCCCATGGGGGGGCTAACGGAGACCCAGTACTTC.